The sequence of this T cell receptor beta chain was determined in a study of cytomegalovirus exposure and HLA in healthy donors. Use of 60 Vbeta and 13 Jbeta primers characterized the PCR. Only in-frame clones appear in the TCRdb table, and some are missing; sequencing was by immunoSEQ multiplex PCR. Of 150,000 or so clones detected, around 75% appear once; the ten largest clones hold 1.5% to 2%. Germline CDR1 is MNHEY and CDR2 is SVGAGI. The V end lost 5 bases, the J end lost 6 bases, and 8 bases lay between the germline ends. CDR3 length: 12 residues. This TCR derives from a woman under 30 in good health and CMV-seronegative. The sequencing sample was made of PBMCs. The rearrangement uses TRBV6-5 and TRBJ1-5; the D is unclear. The DNA of the CDR3 is TGTGCCAGCAGTGAGCGGAGTCAGCCCCAGCATTTT. Translated: CASSERSQPQHF.